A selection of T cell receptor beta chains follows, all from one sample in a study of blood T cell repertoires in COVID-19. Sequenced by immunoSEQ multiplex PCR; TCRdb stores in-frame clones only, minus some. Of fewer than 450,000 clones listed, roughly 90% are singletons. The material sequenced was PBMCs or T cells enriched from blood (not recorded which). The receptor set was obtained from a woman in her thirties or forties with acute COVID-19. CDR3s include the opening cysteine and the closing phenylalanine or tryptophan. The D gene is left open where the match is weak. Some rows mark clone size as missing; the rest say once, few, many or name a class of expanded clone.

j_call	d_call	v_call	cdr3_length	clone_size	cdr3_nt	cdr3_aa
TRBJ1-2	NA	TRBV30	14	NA	TGTGCCTGGAGTGTACTAAAGGGGAACTATGGCTACACCTTC	CAWSVLKGNYGYTF
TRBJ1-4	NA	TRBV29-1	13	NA	TGCAGCGCTCGACGTAGCGCTAATGAAAAACTGTTTTTT	CSARRSANEKLFF
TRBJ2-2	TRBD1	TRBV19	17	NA	TGTGCCAGTAGTACCCCGGGACAGGGGGCGGGAACCGGGGAGCTGTTTTTT	CASSTPGQGAGTGELFF
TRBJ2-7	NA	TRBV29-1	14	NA	TGCAGCAAGCCACTAACTGACAGAACCTACGAGCAGTACTTC	CSKPLTDRTYEQYF
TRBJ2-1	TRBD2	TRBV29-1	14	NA	TGCAGCGCTACCGGGACTAGCGGGGTCAATGAGCAGTTCTTC	CSATGTSGVNEQFF
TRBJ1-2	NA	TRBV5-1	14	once	TGCGCCAGCAGCTTGGAGGGGAGGGGAGATGGCTACACCTTC	CASSLEGRGDGYTF
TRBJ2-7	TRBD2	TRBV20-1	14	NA	TGCAGTGCTAGTTCTCCTAGCGGGGGGTCAGAGCAGTACTTC	CSASSPSGGSEQYF
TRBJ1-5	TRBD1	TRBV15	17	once	TGTGCCACCAGCAGAGGACAGGGGGTTTGGAGCAATCAGCCCCAGCATTTT	CATSRGQGVWSNQPQHF
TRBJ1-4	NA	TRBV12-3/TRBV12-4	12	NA	TGTGCCAGCAGCCCTCTAGGTGAAAAACTGTTTTTT	CASSPLGEKLFF
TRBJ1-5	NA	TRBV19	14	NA	TGTGCCAGTAGTAGCCGGGGTGGCAATCAGCCCCAGCATTTT	CASSSRGGNQPQHF
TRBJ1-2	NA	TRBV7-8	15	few	TGTGCCAGCAGCCCCCATAGAGGGTTAAGCTATGGCTACACCTTC	CASSPHRGLSYGYTF
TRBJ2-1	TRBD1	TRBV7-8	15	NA	TGTGCCAGCAGCTCCTTCCGACAGGGCGGGAATGAGCAGTTCTTC	CASSSFRQGGNEQFF
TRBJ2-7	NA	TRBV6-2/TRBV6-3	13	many	TGTGCCAGCAGTTCGGGACACAACTACGAGCAGTACTTC	CASSSGHNYEQYF
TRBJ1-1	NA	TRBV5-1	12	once	TGCGCCAGCAGCTTGGCCGGGGGAACAGCTTTCTTT	CASSLAGGTAFF
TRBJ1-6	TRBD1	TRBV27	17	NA	TGTGCCAGCAGTTTATCTACAGGGGGCTCCTATAATTCACCCCTCCACTTT	CASSLSTGGSYNSPLHF
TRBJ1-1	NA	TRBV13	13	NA	TGTGCCAGCAGCCCCGGCGAGGACACTGAAGCTTTCTTT	CASSPGEDTEAFF
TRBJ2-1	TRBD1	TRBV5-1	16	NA	TGCGCCAGCAGCTGGGACAGGATAAGCTCCTACAATGAGCAGTTCTTC	CASSWDRISSYNEQFF
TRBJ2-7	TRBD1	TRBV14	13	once	TGTGCCAGCAGCCGCAGGGGGCAGGGAGAGCAGTACTTC	CASSRRGQGEQYF
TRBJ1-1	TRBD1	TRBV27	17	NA	TGTGCCAGCAGTTTAGGAATGGGACAGGGGAAGAACACTGAAGCTTTCTTT	CASSLGMGQGKNTEAFF
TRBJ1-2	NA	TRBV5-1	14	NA	TGCGCCAGCAGCTTGGTGGGACAAGAGTATGGCTACACCTTC	CASSLVGQEYGYTF
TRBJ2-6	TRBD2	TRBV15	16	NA	TGTGCCACCAGCAGAGTGGGAGGGGCCTGGGCCAACGTCCTGACTTTC	CATSRVGGAWANVLTF
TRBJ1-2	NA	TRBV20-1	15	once	TGCAGTGCTAGTAGAGCGACGGCCCATAACTATGGCTACACCTTC	CSASRATAHNYGYTF
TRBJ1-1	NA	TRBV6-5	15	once	TGTGCCAGCAGCCCCTCTGGGGGCGTAGACACTGAAGCTTTCTTT	CASSPSGGVDTEAFF
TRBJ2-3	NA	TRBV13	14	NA	TGTGCCAGCAGCAAGGACACCTTAGGGGATACGCAGTATTTT	CASSKDTLGDTQYF
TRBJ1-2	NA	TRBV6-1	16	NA	TGTGCCAGCAGTGATACCTGGGCCCGGGGGAATTATGGCTACACCTTC	CASSDTWARGNYGYTF
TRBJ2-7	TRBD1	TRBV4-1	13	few	TGCGCCAGCAGCCCCACAGGGGTGGACGAGCAGTACTTC	CASSPTGVDEQYF
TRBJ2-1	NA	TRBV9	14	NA	TGTGCCAGCAGCCCCCAGGTCGGAAACAATGAGCAGTTCTTC	CASSPQVGNNEQFF
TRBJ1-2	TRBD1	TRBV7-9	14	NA	TGTGCCAGCAGCGTAGCGGGACAGGGATTTGGCTACACCTTC	CASSVAGQGFGYTF
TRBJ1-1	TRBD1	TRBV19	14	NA	TGTGCCAGTAGGGGTTGGACAGGGGGTCCCCGAGCTTTCTTT	CASRGWTGGPRAFF
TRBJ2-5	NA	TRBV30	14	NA	TGTGCCTGGAGTGGGACACTTGGGCAGAGTAACCAGTACTTC	CAWSGTLGQSNQYF
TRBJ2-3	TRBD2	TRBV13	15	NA	TGTGCCAGCATTAAGCGGGGGGGTCGCACAGATACGCAGTATTTT	CASIKRGGRTDTQYF
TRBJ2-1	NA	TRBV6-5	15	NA	TGTGCCAGCACTATGCCAGGGGCACGAAACAATGAGCAGTTCTTC	CASTMPGARNNEQFF
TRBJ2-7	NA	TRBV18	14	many	TGTGCCAGCTCACACCAGGACAAACCCTACGAGCAGTACTTC	CASSHQDKPYEQYF
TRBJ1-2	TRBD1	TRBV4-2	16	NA	TGTGCCAGCAGCGTCCAGAGCAGGGGGCTAGGGTATGGCTACACCTTC	CASSVQSRGLGYGYTF
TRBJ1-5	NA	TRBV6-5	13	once	TGTGCCAGCGGTTCAGGGTCAAATCAGCCCCAGCATTTT	CASGSGSNQPQHF
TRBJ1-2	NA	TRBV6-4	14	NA	TGTGCCAGCAGGGAAGGACACGGGCTCTATGGCTACACCTTC	CASREGHGLYGYTF
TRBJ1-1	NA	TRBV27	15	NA	TGTGCCAGCAACCTATCCGGCGGCAGTGGCACTGAAGCTTTCTTT	CASNLSGGSGTEAFF
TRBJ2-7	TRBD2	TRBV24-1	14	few	TGTGCCACCAGTTATGCGGGGGGTTCCTACGAGCAGTACTTC	CATSYAGGSYEQYF
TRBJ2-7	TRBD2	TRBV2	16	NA	TGTGCCACCAAAGGGCCAAGCGGGGGGGCTGGGTACGAGCAGTACTTC	CATKGPSGGAGYEQYF
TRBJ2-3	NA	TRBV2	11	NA	TGTGCCAGCACAATTGCAGATACGCAGTATTTT	CASTIADTQYF
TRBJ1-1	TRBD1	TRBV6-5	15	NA	TGTGCCAGCAGTTACTCGTCAGGGGGCGGCACTGAAGCTTTCTTT	CASSYSSGGGTEAFF